The 13 T cell receptor beta chains given below trace back to one sample, sequenced in a study of CD4 and CD8 cells across lung adenocarcinoma regions (dated by TCRdb to between 2017 and 2018). The library was generated by PCR. The sequencer was a HiSeq X Ten. TCRdb trimmed the raw reads at Q25, called clones with MiXCR and kept productive beta chains. Rows matching on CDR3 protein sequence are summarized as one entry with the most common DNA and genes. This sample is represented by around 23,000 distinct CDR3 sequences; 53% of them were singletons. The ten largest account for over 35% of the sample. Material for sequencing was CD8+ T cells from the center of a lung tumor. Explained via the paper, the cell subset or site label denotes: tumor center region. The receptors originated from a male donor with lung adenocarcinoma. The CD4 and CD8 labels of this study may be unreliable.

Only a few counts were recorded for this clonotype. This chain uses TRBV4-1 with TRBJ1-3, with D possibly TRBD1 on 6 matching bases. CDR1 and CDR2 (germline): MGHRA, YSYEKL. CDR3 length equals 17 residues. Trimming stripped 0 bases from V and 3 bases from J, with 15 bases between. CDR3: CASSQEMSGGSGNTIYF. Here the CDR3 DNA reads TGCGCCAGCAGCCAAGAAATGTCGGGGGGCAGTGGAAACACCATATATTTT.

V is TRBV25-1 and J is TRBJ1-2; the D is unclear. Trimming took off 8 bases at V and 8 bases at J, with 21 bases between the two ends. The CDR3 is 14 amino acids. Germline loops: CDR1 MGHDK, CDR2 SYGVNS. The CDR3 DNA follows: TGTGCCAGCGGAATACTCGGGCGATATGACGGCTACACCTTC. Encoded protein: CASGILGRYDGYTF.

This clonotype appeared a few times. J is TRBJ2-7 and V is TRBV6-1, with no clear D. Per germline, CDR1 MNHNS and CDR2 SASEGT. V dropped 4 bases and J dropped 1 base, with 14 bases sitting between them. This CDR3 is built from 15 residues. CDR3 nucleotides: TGTGCCAGCAGTGTAGACTCGTGGGGTTCCTACGAGCAGTACTTC. Its translation: CASSVDSWGSYEQYF.

Concerning this clonotype itself: Its ends do not fully match the called genes, so a read error is possible. The chain links TRBV6-1 to TRBJ2-4, with TRBD2 identical over 9 bases. CDR1 and CDR2 (germline): MNHNS, SASEGT. The CDR3 loop spans 16 amino acids. The CDR3 reads CASSGGGEGAKNMQYF. As DNA, the CDR3 is TGTGCCAGCAGCGGCGGGGGGGAGGGAGCCAAAAACATGCAGTACTTC.

This rearrangement joins TRBV28 to TRBJ1-2; D not certain. V gave up 1 base and J gave up 8 bases, with 14 bases separating them. Per the germline V gene, CDR1 is MDHEN and CDR2 is SYDVKM. The CDR3 is 14 residues long. The CDR3 bases are TGTGCCAGCAGTTTATTTCCCGGACGGGGAGGCTACACCTTC. Protein: CASSLFPGRGGYTF.

CDR3 DNA sequence: TGTGCCAGCAGCACAGGGGGGGGGGGATACAATGAGCAGTTCTTC. Its protein is CASSTGGGGYNEQFF. The chain uses TRBV7-2 and TRBJ2-1; perhaps TRBD1 as D (8 bases). CDR1 is SGHTA, CDR2 FQGNSA, per germline. Trimming took off 5 bases at V and 4 bases at J, with 15 bases between the two ends. The CDR3 loop spans 15 amino acids.

Comments on this clonotype: In this CDR3 the conserved last residue, phenylalanine or tryptophan, is missing, so a read error is likely. The DNA is omitted, as the CDR3 cannot be located on it reliably, and the CDR3 follows TCRdb's listing. The chain recombines TRBV6-5 with TRBJ2-5; the DNA was not compared with TRBD1, the D call given in the table. Germline CDR1 MNHEY, CDR2 SVGAGI. The CDR3 numbers 12 amino acids, ends counted. The CDR3 protein is CASSYVGNTGAL.

The genes are TRBV6-1 and TRBJ2-3, with D possibly being TRBD1 (6 bases). V lost 4 bases to trimming and J lost 9 bases, with 23 bases between them. Germline CDR1 and CDR2: MNHNS and SASEGT. There are 16 residues in the CDR3. The CDR3 is CASSVAGPGVEDTQYF. In DNA form, the CDR3 reads TGTGCCAGCAGTGTAGCCGGGCCAGGGGTCGAGGACACGCAGTATTTT.

This clonotype showed up just a few times. The chain carries TRBV6-1 and TRBJ1-2; D is unresolved. V was clipped by 0 bases and J by 0 bases, with 8 bases between them. CDR1 and CDR2 from the germline V gene are MNHNS and SASEGT. There are 15 residues in the CDR3. The CDR3 DNA reads TGTGCCAGCAGTGAAGCGCCCGGGTCTAACTATGGCTACACCTTC. It translates to CASSEAPGSNYGYTF.

The V gene is TRBV6-1, the J gene TRBJ1-2; 10 nucleotides align to TRBD1. The CDR3 has 14 amino acids. In germline, CDR1 is MNHNS, CDR2 SASEGT. The ends lost 6 bases at V and 4 bases at J; junction bases unmatched: 5. CDR3 nucleotide sequence: TGTGCCAGCAGGGGGGACAGGGGCCTCTATGGCTACACCTTC. This encodes CASRGDRGLYGYTF.

The chain uses TRBV6-1 and TRBJ2-3; D is uncertain. Trimming removed 6 bases at V and 5 bases at J, with 6 bases between. Germline lookup yields CDR1 MNHNS and CDR2 SASEGT. The CDR3 loop spans 11 amino acids. In DNA, the CDR3 is TGTGCCAGCAGAGACCGAGATACGCAGTATTTT. The encoded protein is CASRDRDTQYF.

This clonotype has more than one count but fewer than ten. The rearrangement links TRBV11-1 to TRBJ2-5, with TRBD1 matching over 9 bases. The CDR3 loop spans 14 amino acids. V was pared by 1 base and J by 4 bases, with 1 base of the junction left unmatched. The germline gives CDR1 SGHAT, CDR2 FQDESV (reference sequence). The CDR3 here is CASSLDRGRETQYF. The CDR3 coding sequence is TGTGCCAGCAGCTTAGACAGGGGGCGAGAGACCCAGTACTTC. Using reference TRBV11-1 and TRBJ2-5 for the parts outside the CDR3, the full variable domain is EAEVAQSPRYKITEKSQAVAFWCDPISGHATLYWYRQILGQGPELLVQFQDESVVDDSQLPKDRFSAERLKGVDSTLKIQPAELGDSAMYLCASSLDRGRETQYFGPGTRLLVL.

The chain is built from TRBV5-6 and TRBJ2-1; weak D call: TRBD2 (6 bases). The V gene lost 0 bases and the J gene lost 0 bases, with 13 bases spanning the gap. The germline CDR1 and CDR2 sequences are SGHDT and YYEEEE. The length of the CDR3 is 17 residues. CDR3 sequence (DNA): TGTGCCAGCAGCTTGGTCGGCGGGGCGAGCTCCTACAATGAGCAGTTCTTC. Residues: CASSLVGGASSYNEQFF.